The clone carrying this TCR beta chain was counted a single time. The antigen is undetermined. Only in-frame clones appear in the TCRdb table, and some are missing; sequencing was by immunoSEQ multiplex PCR. The sample comprises around 30,000 clones, under 90% of which are singletons, and about 14% rests with the top ten. The data derive from a study of lymphopenia after photon versus proton radiotherapy. Findings and caveats of the study: Survival link was tested only in deceased patients; proton benefit remains a possibility.

V gave up 5 bases and J gave up 3 bases; unmatched junction bases: 5. The CDR3 is 15 amino acids. In germline, CDR1 is SGHVS, CDR2 FQNEAQ. The sequence derives from an older woman with pancreatic cancer. The chain recombines TRBV7-8 with TRBJ2-7; TRBD2 matches at 12 bases. The sample here was peripheral blood, taken from a patient treated with proton-based radiotherapy. The DNA of the CDR3 is TGTGCCAGCAGCCCAAGGGGACTAGCGGGCTACGAGCAGTACTTC. This encodes CASSPRGLAGYEQYF.